This T cell receptor beta chain was sequenced during a study of OX40 agonist ivuxolimab in advanced cancers. Whole-study context: In this cohort, patients received ivuxolimab, an agonistic anti-OX40 (CD134) antibody. Partial responses occurred in three patients (one hepatocellular carcinoma, two cutaneous melanoma). General observations from the study: Partial responders dosed at 0.1-3.0 mg/kg displayed clonal expansion ranking among the lowest. With doses of 0.1 to 3.0 mg/kg, CD4+ and CD8+ blood T cells had undergone clonal expansion by week 6.

Clones were read by immunoSEQ multiplex PCR, and TCRdb kept only the in-frame ones, dropping some. Of tens of thousands of clones listed, approximately 86% were seen once; the top ten hold 0.95% to 1.4%. The trim removed 2 bases at V and 5 bases at J, leaving 11 bases unmatched. Germline CDR1 is MRHNA and CDR2 is SNTAGT. The CDR3 loop spans 16 amino acids. As concerns this clone: Its matching antigen is unknown.

The chain couples TRBV6-4 to TRBJ2-5, with 7 bases lining up with TRBD1. The clonotype comes from an adult with an advanced solid tumor such as melanoma, head and neck, liver or kidney cancer. The source material was CD4+ or CD8+ T cells sorted from blood, sampled in a trial of the OX40 agonist ivuxolimab. The CDR3, as DNA: TGTGCCAGCAGTGACCCTCTACAGGGGCGTGGGGAGACCCAGTACTTC. Amino acids: CASSDPLQGRGETQYF.